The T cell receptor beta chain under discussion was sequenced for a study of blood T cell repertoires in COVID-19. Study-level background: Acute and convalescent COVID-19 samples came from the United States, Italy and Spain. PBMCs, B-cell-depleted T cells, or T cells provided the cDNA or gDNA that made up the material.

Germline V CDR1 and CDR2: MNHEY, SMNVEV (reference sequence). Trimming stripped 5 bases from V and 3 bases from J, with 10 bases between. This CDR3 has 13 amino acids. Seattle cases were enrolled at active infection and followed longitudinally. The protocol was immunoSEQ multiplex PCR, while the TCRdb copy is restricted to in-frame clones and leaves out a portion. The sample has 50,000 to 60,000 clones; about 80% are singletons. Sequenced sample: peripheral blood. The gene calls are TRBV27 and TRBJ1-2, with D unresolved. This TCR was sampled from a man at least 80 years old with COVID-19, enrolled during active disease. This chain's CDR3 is CASSDPQDYGYTF. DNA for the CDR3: TGTGCCAGCAGTGATCCCCAGGACTATGGCTACACCTTC.